Here is one T cell receptor beta chain with its context. An end of the junction differs from the germline gene, which may be a read error. Samples came from patients with localized non-small cell lung adenocarcinoma. The data belong to a study of CD4 and CD8 cells across lung adenocarcinoma regions. TCRdb fed the PCR reads into MiXCR, producing one record per CDR3 protein. The data contain approximately 5,000 distinct CDR3 sequences, 60% of them seen just once; the ten biggest clones take up 15% to 20%. The CDR3 loop spans 16 amino acids. Germline loops: CDR1 MGHDK, CDR2 SYGVNS. This clonotype was sampled from a male donor with lung adenocarcinoma. The CD4 and CD8 labels of this study may be unreliable. The chain uses TRBV25-1 and TRBJ2-3; either TRBD1 or TRBD2 may fit D (6 bases each). The sample taken for sequencing was CD4+ T cells from the center of a lung tumor. The CDR3 DNA reads as TGTGCCAGCAGGGGGGCCGGGGGACGTGCCCAAGATACGCAGTATTTC. This gives the protein CASRGAGGRAQDTQYF.